This T cell receptor beta chain emerged from a study of post-analysis software for immune sequencing data. On the study more broadly: Disease trajectories encompassed relapsing-remitting, secondary progressive and progressive-relapsing multiple sclerosis. Whole-study findings and limits: Among 4 or 5 TRBV segments more frequent in patients than controls were TRBV5-6, TRBV5-1 and TRBV20-1. Comparison with controls showed significantly lower normalized Chao1 diversity in multiple sclerosis patients. By F measure, samples from a shared preparation batch strongly co-clustered.

Unique molecular identifiers featured in each of the TCR beta cDNA libraries. TCRdb re-derived calls from the PCR reads in MiXCR, one entry per CDR3 protein. The data contain about 680,000 distinct CDR3 sequences, about 60% of them singletons. In the case of this clonotype: Its antigen is not known.

The CDR3 totals 15 residues. The germline V gene has CDR1 MNHNS and CDR2 SASEGT. The V end was cut by 5 bases, the J end by 4 bases, with 15 bases between. Sequenced input: blood. V is TRBV6-1 and J is TRBJ2-1; possible D gene TRBD2, 6 bases. The TCR originated in a girl aged 2-10 years with multiple sclerosis. The CDR3 here is CASSLRGAPYNEQFF. The DNA for the CDR3 is TGTGCCAGCAGTTTGCGGGGAGCGCCGTACAATGAGCAGTTCTTC.